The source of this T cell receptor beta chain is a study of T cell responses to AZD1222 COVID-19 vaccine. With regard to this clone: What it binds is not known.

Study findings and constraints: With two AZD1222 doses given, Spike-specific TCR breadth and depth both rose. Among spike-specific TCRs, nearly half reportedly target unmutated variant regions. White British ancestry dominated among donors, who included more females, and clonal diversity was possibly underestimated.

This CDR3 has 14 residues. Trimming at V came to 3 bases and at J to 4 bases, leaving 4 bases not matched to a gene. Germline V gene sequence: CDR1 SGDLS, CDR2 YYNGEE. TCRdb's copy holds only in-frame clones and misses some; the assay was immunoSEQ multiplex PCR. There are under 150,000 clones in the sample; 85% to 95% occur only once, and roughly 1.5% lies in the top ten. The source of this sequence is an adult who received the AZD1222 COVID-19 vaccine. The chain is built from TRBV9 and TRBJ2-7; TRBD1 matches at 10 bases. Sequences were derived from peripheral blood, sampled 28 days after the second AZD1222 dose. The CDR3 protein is CASSGDRGRYEQYF. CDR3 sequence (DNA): TGTGCCAGCAGCGGTGACAGGGGGCGTTACGAGCAGTACTTC.